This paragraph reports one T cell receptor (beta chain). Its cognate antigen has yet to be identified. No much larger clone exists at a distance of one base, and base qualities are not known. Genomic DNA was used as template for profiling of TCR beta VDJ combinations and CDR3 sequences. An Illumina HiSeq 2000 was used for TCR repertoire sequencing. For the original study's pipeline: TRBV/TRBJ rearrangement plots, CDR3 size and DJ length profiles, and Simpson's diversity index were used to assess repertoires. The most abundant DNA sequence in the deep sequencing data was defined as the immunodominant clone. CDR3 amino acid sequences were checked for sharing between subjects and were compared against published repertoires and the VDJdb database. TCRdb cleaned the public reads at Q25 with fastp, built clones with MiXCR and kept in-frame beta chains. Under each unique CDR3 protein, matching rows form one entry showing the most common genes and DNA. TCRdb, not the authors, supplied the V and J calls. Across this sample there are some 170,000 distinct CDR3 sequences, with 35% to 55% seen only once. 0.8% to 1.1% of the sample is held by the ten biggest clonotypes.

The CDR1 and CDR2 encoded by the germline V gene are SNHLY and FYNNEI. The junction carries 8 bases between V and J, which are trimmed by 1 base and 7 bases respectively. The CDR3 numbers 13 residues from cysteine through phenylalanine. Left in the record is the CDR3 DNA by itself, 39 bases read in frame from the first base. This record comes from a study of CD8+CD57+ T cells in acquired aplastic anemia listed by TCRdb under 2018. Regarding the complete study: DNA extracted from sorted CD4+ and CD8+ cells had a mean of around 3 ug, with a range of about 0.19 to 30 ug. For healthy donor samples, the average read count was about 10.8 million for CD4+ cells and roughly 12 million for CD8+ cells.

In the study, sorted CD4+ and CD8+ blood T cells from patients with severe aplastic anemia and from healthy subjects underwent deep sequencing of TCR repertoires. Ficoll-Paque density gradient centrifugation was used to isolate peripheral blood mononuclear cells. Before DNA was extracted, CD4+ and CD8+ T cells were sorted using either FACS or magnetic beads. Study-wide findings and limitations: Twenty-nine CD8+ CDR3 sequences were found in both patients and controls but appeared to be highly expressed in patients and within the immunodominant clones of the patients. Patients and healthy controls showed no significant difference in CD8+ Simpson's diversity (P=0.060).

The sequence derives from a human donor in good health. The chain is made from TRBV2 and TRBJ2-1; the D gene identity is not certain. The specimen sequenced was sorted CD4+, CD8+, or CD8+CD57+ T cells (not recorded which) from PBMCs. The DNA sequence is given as TGTGCCAGCAGTGAAGAAACCCAGAATGAGCAGTTCTTC. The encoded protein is CASSEETQNEQFF.